Ten or more counts support the clone carrying this T cell receptor beta chain. The same CDR3 is also encoded by other DNA sequences in this sample. The data stem from a study of metastatic and nonmetastatic thyroid tumors. All patients were treatment-naive before thyroid surgery. MiXCR re-clonotyped the PCR reads for TCRdb. The repertoire consists of 85,000 to 100,000 clones, with roughly 13% occurring once and the leading ten covering 11%. V was pared by 5 bases and J by 2 bases, with 3 bases of the junction left unmatched. This CDR3 comprises 14 residues. The germline gives CDR1 MDHEN, CDR2 SYDVKM. The specimen sequenced was blood. This chain links TRBV28 with TRBJ2-7, with 10 bases that match TRBD2. This receptor was identified in a female donor with papillary thyroid cancer or a benign thyroid nodule (not recorded which). Some clones in this sample may be carry-over from other donors' samples. CDR3 loop: CASSLLAGPYEQYF. The CDR3 nucleotides are TGTGCCAGCAGTCTACTAGCGGGGCCCTACGAGCAGTACTTC. The full variable domain, its missing parts supplied by reference TRBV28 and TRBJ2-7, is DVKVTQSSRYLVKRTGEKVFLECVQDMDHENMFWYRQDPGLGLRLIYFSYDVKMKEKGDIPEGYSVSREKKERFSLILESASTNQTSMYLCASSLLAGPYEQYFGPGTRLTVT.